This T cell receptor beta chain stems from a study of long-term antiretroviral therapy in people with HIV. Overall study findings and caveats: Across all time points, the repertoire was dominated by clones that expanded before ART. HIV repertoires spanned tighter CDR3 length ranges than controls did. On ART adherence, viral resistance or therapy changes, no data were available. An increase in diversity followed ART, yet levels stayed below transplant donor controls.

Version v3.0 of the immunoSEQ assay ran at survey level. Sequencing used immunoSEQ multiplex PCR; TCRdb keeps in-frame clones, though not all of them. This table holds under 20,000 clones, approximately 79% found once. A word on this clone: Its antigen remains unidentified.

The sample in question was unsorted PBMCs, obtained at the start of antiretroviral therapy, before treatment. The origin of this receptor is a young man with HIV.

CDR3 DNA sequence: TGTGCCAGCAGCTTGAAAGAGACCCAGTACTTC. This encodes CASSLKETQYF. The chain links TRBV7-9 to TRBJ2-5, with D hard to call. Germline V gene data show CDR1 as SEHNR and CDR2 as FQNEAQ (reference sequence). V lost 3 bases and J 3 bases, leaving 2 bases between the germline ends. The CDR3 covers 11 residues.